Below are 12 T cell receptor beta chains sequenced from a single sample in a study of metastatic and nonmetastatic thyroid tumors. TCRdb re-analyzed the PCR reads using MiXCR. In the table there are 32,000 or so clones, around 20% of which are singletons. Ahead of thyroid surgery, no patient had received treatment of any kind. Material for sequencing was blood. The receptors originated from a female donor with papillary thyroid cancer or a benign thyroid nodule (not recorded which). Some clones in this sample may be carry-over from other donors' samples.

This clone occurred a few times. The chain couples TRBV28 to TRBJ1-5; tentatively, D is TRBD1 (6 bases). Germline assignment: CDR1 MDHEN and CDR2 SYDVKM. The CDR3 is 13 amino acids. Trimming shortened V by 8 bases and J by 15 bases, and 23 bases separated the two germline ends. CDR3 nucleotide sequence: TGTGCCAGCTGCTCCGGGACACCCCTATTCCCGCATTTT. This encodes CASCSGTPLFPHF. Full variable domain (remainder filled in from reference TRBV28 and TRBJ1-5): DVKVTQSSRYLVKRTGEKVFLECVQDMDHENMFWYRQDPGLGLRLIYFSYDVKMKEKGDIPEGYSVSREKKERFSLILESASTNQTSMYLCASCSGTPLFPHFGDGTRLSIL.

The CDR3 bases are TGCGCCAGCACAAGGGACCGGACCTACGAGCAGTACTTC. Residues: CASTRDRTYEQYF. The chain couples TRBV5-1 to TRBJ2-7; D tentatively reads TRBD1 or TRBD2 (5 bases each). CDR3 length: 13 amino acids. Between the trimmed V and J ends, which lost 6 bases and 2 bases, there was a span of 12 bases. Germline CDR1 reads SGHRS; CDR2 reads YFSETQ. The full variable domain, completed using reference TRBV5-1 and TRBJ2-7, is KAGVTQTPRYLIKTRGQQVTLSCSPISGHRSVSWYQQTPGQGLQFLFEYFSETQRNKGNFPGRFSGRQFSNSRSEMNVSTLELGDSALYLCASTRDRTYEQYFGPGTRLTVT.

The J gene is TRBJ1-1, the V gene TRBV6-1, with 9 nucleotides matching TRBD1. Germline V gene sequence: CDR1 MNHNS, CDR2 SASEGT. This CDR3 is 16 amino acids long. V gave up 5 bases and J gave up 0 bases; unmatched junction bases: 7. CDR3 amino acids: CASSPGQGMMNTEAFF. In DNA, the CDR3 is TGTGCCAGCAGTCCGGGACAGGGAATGATGAACACTGAAGCTTTCTTT.

This clone was seen many times. The chain employs TRBV7-3 and TRBJ2-6; no clear D. The V gene lost 5 bases and the J gene lost 0 bases, with 8 bases spanning the gap. The germline V gene encodes CDR1 SGHTA and CDR2 FQGTGA. CDR3 length: 15 residues. Here the CDR3 reads CASSLSPSGANVLTF. CDR3 nucleotides: TGTGCCAGCAGCCTCTCCCCCTCTGGGGCCAACGTCCTGACTTTC.

Many counts were recorded for this clone. This chain links TRBV28 with TRBJ1-1, with D perhaps TRBD1 (5 bases). The length of the CDR3 is 14 residues. Germline V gives CDR1 MDHEN, CDR2 SYDVKM. The V gene lost 3 bases and the J gene lost 0 bases, with 8 bases spanning the gap. This chain's CDR3 is CASSLGPMNTEAFF. The CDR3 DNA is TGTGCCAGCAGTTTGGGGCCGATGAACACTGAAGCTTTCTTT.

This clone was counted only a few times. V usage is TRBV28 and J usage is TRBJ2-1, with 8 bases identical to TRBD2. The CDR3 runs 12 residues. Germline CDR1 is MDHEN and CDR2 is SYDVKM. V lost 5 bases and J lost 10; bases outside the gene matches: 4. CDR3: CASSTGLGEQFF. Written as DNA, the CDR3 is TGTGCCAGCAGTACGGGACTAGGCGAGCAGTTCTTC.

This clone was recorded many times. Lacking the conserved final phenylalanine or tryptophan, this CDR3 likely reflects a read error. The chain is built from TRBV29-1 and TRBJ1-2, with D uncertain. This CDR3 contains 13 residues. Germline V gene lookup returns CDR1 SQVTM and CDR2 ANQGSEA. Trimming removed 6 bases at V and 0 bases at J, with 11 bases between. The CDR3 DNA reads TGCAGCGTGCGGACTGCAGCTAACTATGGCTACACCCTC. Amino acid sequence: CSVRTAANYGYTL.

The chain uses TRBV30 and TRBJ1-2, with TRBD1 identical over 7 bases. Germline V gene sequence: CDR1 GTSNPN, CDR2 SVGIG (reference sequence). V dropped 3 bases and J dropped 7; count of bases not matched to a gene: 11. The length of the CDR3 is 14 residues. CDR3 residues: CAWSLLQGTVGYTF. In DNA form, the CDR3 reads TGTGCCTGGAGCCTTCTACAGGGGACGGTTGGCTACACCTTC. Based on the CDR3 plus reference TRBV30 and TRBJ1-2, the full variable domain is SQTIHQWPATLVQPVGSPLSLECTVEGTSNPNLYWYRQAAGRGLQLLFYSVGIGQISSEVPQNLSASRPQDRQFILSSKKLLLSDSGFYLCAWSLLQGTVGYTFGSGTRLTVV.

This clone showed up just once. Given the absence of the conserved phenylalanine or tryptophan at the CDR3 end, a read error is likely. The DNA is left out, because the CDR3 cannot be placed on it with certainty; the CDR3 is given as TCRdb lists it. The V and J genes are TRBV4-2 and TRBJ2-3; TRBD1, the table's D call, lacks a check against the DNA. A total of 16 residues make up the CDR3, ends included. CDR1 is LGHNA, CDR2 YNFKEQ, per germline. CDR3 sequence reads: CASSPTGSLGTDTQVS.

The chain couples TRBV6-1 to TRBJ1-2, with TRBD1 matching over 10 bases. With V trimmed by 6 bases and J by 4 bases, 14 bases remained unmatched. Germline CDR1 and CDR2: MNHNS and SASEGT. This CDR3 spans 17 amino acids. DNA of the CDR3: TGTGCCAGCAGCGCGCTTTGGGGACAGGGGAGTAGCTATGGCTACACCTTC. Protein: CASSALWGQGSSYGYTF.

Ten or more counts support this clone. The J gene is TRBJ1-5, the V gene TRBV30, with 10 bases matching TRBD1. Trimming at V came to 2 bases and at J to 4 bases, leaving 5 bases not matched to a gene. This CDR3 region has 15 residues. Germline CDR1 and CDR2: GTSNPN and SVGIG (reference sequence). CDR3 sequence (DNA): TGTGCCTGGAGTTTCGGGACAGGGGCAAATCAGCCCCAGCATTTT. Translated, it gives CAWSFGTGANQPQHF. Complete variable domain (other parts from reference TRBV30 and TRBJ1-5): SQTIHQWPATLVQPVGSPLSLECTVEGTSNPNLYWYRQAAGRGLQLLFYSVGIGQISSEVPQNLSASRPQDRQFILSSKKLLLSDSGFYLCAWSFGTGANQPQHFGDGTRLSIL.

V is TRBV20-1 and J is TRBJ2-2; D is unclear. The germline V gene encodes CDR1 DFQATT and CDR2 SNEGSKA (reference sequence). The CDR3 runs 13 residues. Trimming removed 4 bases at V and 6 bases at J, with 12 bases between. CDR3 amino acids: CSAIRPPAGELFF. In DNA, the CDR3 is TGCAGTGCTATTCGCCCTCCGGCCGGGGAGCTGTTTTTT.